A selection of T cell receptor beta chains follows, all from one sample in a study of OX40 agonist ivuxolimab in advanced cancers. TCRdb's copy holds only in-frame clones and misses some; the assay was immunoSEQ multiplex PCR. The sample includes approximately 72,000 clones, around 80% of them seen just once. This specimen was CD4+ or CD8+ T cells sorted from blood, taken in a trial of the OX40 agonist ivuxolimab. These receptors originate from an adult with an advanced solid tumor such as melanoma, head and neck, liver or kidney cancer. Each CDR3 is given with its conserved first and last residue. The D gene is left open where the match is weak. Not every row has a clone size; where given, it reads once, few, many or a size class.

v_gene	j_gene	abundance	d_gene	CDR3aa	CDR3nt
TRBV6-5	TRBJ2-2	NA	TRBD1	CASSKTQGFTGELFF	TGTGCCAGCAGTAAGACACAGGGGTTCACCGGGGAGCTGTTTTTT
TRBV30	TRBJ2-2	NA	NA	CAWGTLNTGELFF	TGTGCCTGGGGGACACTGAACACCGGGGAGCTGTTTTTT
TRBV2	TRBJ2-7	NA	NA	CASSVPGDYEQYF	TGTGCCAGCAGTGTCCCGGGAGACTACGAGCAGTACTTC
TRBV10-1	TRBJ2-1	NA	TRBD1	CASSEAQGAYNEQFF	TGCGCCAGCAGTGAAGCCCAGGGGGCCTACAATGAGCAGTTCTTC
TRBV15	TRBJ2-1	NA	TRBD2	CATSSSGTRIYNEQFF	TGTGCCACCAGCAGCTCCGGGACTAGGATCTACAATGAGCAGTTCTTC
TRBV19	TRBJ1-3	NA	NA	CASRTGATPSSGNTIYF	TGTGCCAGTAGGACGGGAGCGACCCCGAGCTCTGGAAACACCATATATTTT
TRBV5-1	TRBJ2-3	NA	NA	CASGGTSTDTQYF	TGCGCCAGCGGAGGGACGAGCACAGATACGCAGTATTTT
TRBV20-1	TRBJ2-3	NA	NA	CSPRGGDTQYF	TGCAGCCCCAGAGGTGGAGATACGCAGTATTTT
TRBV4-3	TRBJ2-2	NA	NA	CASSPTPGRGELFF	TGCGCCAGCAGCCCCACGCCAGGGAGGGGGGAGCTGTTTTTT
TRBV7-9	TRBJ2-1	NA	NA	CASSRGATNPNPYNEQFF	TGTGCCAGCAGCCGGGGTGCTACTAACCCAAACCCCTACAATGAGCAGTTCTTC
TRBV27	TRBJ2-3	once	TRBD2	CASSSSSGSTDTQYF	TGTGCCAGCAGTTCTTCTAGCGGGAGCACAGATACGCAGTATTTT
TRBV28	TRBJ1-1	NA	TRBD1	CASSLRTGGFTEAFF	TGTGCCAGCAGCCTACGGACAGGGGGCTTTACTGAAGCTTTCTTT
TRBV7-2	TRBJ1-2	NA	NA	CASSLGRAGGYTF	TGTGCCAGCAGCTTAGGAAGGGCGGGAGGCTACACCTTC
TRBV5-1	TRBJ2-7	NA	NA	CASSHIPSSSYEQYF	TGCGCCAGCAGCCATATTCCCTCAAGCTCCTACGAGCAGTACTTC
TRBV19	TRBJ1-2	NA	TRBD1	CASSILGTDYGYTF	TGTGCCAGTAGTATTCTCGGGACAGACTATGGCTACACCTTC
TRBV10-3	TRBJ2-2	once	TRBD2	CATRKRVVAGASGELFF	TGTGCCACCAGAAAAAGGGTGGTAGCGGGAGCTTCCGGGGAGCTGTTTTTT
TRBV19	TRBJ1-1	few	NA	CASSISRSEAFF	TGTGCCAGTAGTATATCGAGATCTGAAGCTTTCTTT
TRBV7-8	TRBJ2-1	NA	TRBD2	CASSLPSAGNNEQFF	TGTGCCAGCAGCTTACCTTCAGCGGGGAACAATGAGCAGTTCTTC
TRBV7-2	TRBJ1-1	NA	TRBD1	CASSRGTGGTEAFF	TGTGCCAGCAGCCGTGGGACAGGGGGCACTGAAGCTTTCTTT
TRBV5-4	TRBJ2-7	NA	NA	CASSPDLGFYEQYF	TGTGCCAGCAGCCCGGATCTGGGTTTCTACGAGCAGTACTTC
TRBV7-8	TRBJ1-5	NA	NA	CASSPPLREGSNQPQHF	TGTGCCAGCAGCCCGCCCCTCAGGGAGGGTAGCAATCAGCCCCAGCATTTT
TRBV7-2	TRBJ1-3	NA	NA	CASSFAGGGNTIYF	TGTGCCAGCAGCTTCGCAGGTGGTGGAAACACCATATATTTT
TRBV5-6	TRBJ2-6	NA	NA	CASSLRGANVLTF	TGTGCCAGCAGCTTGAGGGGGGCCAACGTCCTGACTTTC
TRBV11-3	TRBJ2-5	NA	NA	CASSLAPGGTQYF	TGTGCCAGCAGCTTGGCGCCCGGGGGGACCCAGTACTTC
TRBV29-1	TRBJ2-1	NA	NA	CSVARPYNEQFF	TGCAGCGTTGCTAGACCCTACAATGAGCAGTTCTTC
TRBV4-2	TRBJ1-2	NA	NA	CASSQGAAAANYGYTF	TGTGCCAGCAGCCAAGGGGCCGCTGCTGCTAACTATGGCTACACCTTC
TRBV28	TRBJ1-5	NA	TRBD1	CASSFNRGRNQPQHF	TGTGCCAGCAGTTTCAACAGGGGACGCAATCAGCCCCAGCATTTT
TRBV11-2	TRBJ1-5	NA	NA	CASSLGATSGQPQHF	TGTGCCAGCAGCTTAGGGGCAACCTCCGGTCAGCCCCAGCATTTT
TRBV7-8	TRBJ1-4	once	NA	CASSTRRGAREKLFF	TGTGCCAGCAGCACACGGCGGGGGGCACGGGAAAAACTGTTTTTT
TRBV19	TRBJ2-2	NA	NA	CASSIIQLTDANTGELFF	TGTGCCAGTAGTATCATCCAGTTGACGGACGCGAACACCGGGGAGCTGTTTTTT
TRBV4-3	TRBJ2-3	NA	NA	CASSQEGGGPATDTQYF	TGCGCCAGCAGCCAAGAGGGCGGCGGGCCGGCCACAGATACGCAGTATTTT
TRBV19	TRBJ2-7	NA	NA	CASSISGYEQYF	TGTGCCAGTAGTATCTCCGGGTACGAGCAGTACTTC